This is a list of T cell receptor beta chains from one sample in a study of blood T cell repertoires in COVID-19. Repertoires were generated with immunoSEQ multiplex PCR, while TCRdb's copy carries only in-frame clones and drops some. This sample yields 150,000 to 170,000 clones, of which roughly nine tenths are seen a single time; 0.55% belongs to the top ten. Sequencing used peripheral blood. The receptors stem from a man in his fifties or sixties with acute or convalescent COVID-19. The CDR3 runs from the conserved cysteine through the conserved F or W. D genes are given only for firm matches. Part of the rows lack a size; the others show once, few, many or a class for expanded clones.

.	TRBV5-5	TRBJ2-5	.	CASSRPGQPQQTQYF	TGTGCCAGCAGTCGACCGGGACAACCTCAACAGACCCAGTACTTC
.	TRBV3-1/TRBV3-2	TRBJ1-1	once	CASRGQRGGTEAFF	TGTGCCAGCAGGGGACAACGGGGGGGGACTGAAGCTTTCTTT
TRBD2	TRBV7-8	TRBJ2-7	.	CASSLEGREGRYEQYF	TGTGCCAGCAGCTTAGAAGGGCGGGAGGGCCGGTACGAGCAGTACTTC
.	TRBV9	TRBJ2-2	.	CASSKLLRGSSGANTGELFF	TGTGCCAGCAGCAAATTATTACGTGGAAGTAGCGGAGCGAACACCGGGGAGCTGTTTTTT
.	TRBV5-1	TRBJ2-1	once	CASSLLGGVYNEQFF	TGCGCCAGCAGCTTGTTGGGGGGAGTCTATAATGAGCAGTTCTTC
TRBD1	TRBV6-2/TRBV6-3	TRBJ2-1	.	CASSYWGQQARDEQFF	TGTGCCAGCAGTTACTGGGGACAGCAGGCAAGGGATGAGCAGTTCTTC
.	TRBV18	TRBJ1-1	.	CASSTRAMNTEAFF	TGTGCCAGCTCAACCAGGGCGATGAACACTGAAGCTTTCTTT
.	TRBV4-2	TRBJ1-2	.	CASSQDTGFIRGLGGYTF	TGTGCCAGCAGCCAAGATACTGGATTTATCCGGGGATTGGGCGGCTACACCTTC
.	TRBV10-3	TRBJ2-2	few	CAISEGAITGELFF	TGTGCCATCAGTGAGGGGGCGATCACCGGGGAGCTGTTTTTT
TRBD2	TRBV7-9	TRBJ2-5	.	CASSLVAGEQETQYF	TGTGCCAGCAGCTTAGTGGCGGGGGAGCAAGAGACCCAGTACTTC
.	TRBV5-1	TRBJ2-7	.	CASSLDRSEQYF	TGCGCCAGCAGCTTGGACAGGTCCGAGCAGTACTTC
.	TRBV6-5	TRBJ1-2	.	CASSYTERGGYTF	TGTGCCAGCAGTTATACAGAAAGGGGTGGCTACACCTTC
TRBD1	TRBV10-3	TRBJ2-2	.	CAISGELTGGVTGELFF	TGTGCCATCAGTGGGGAGTTAACAGGGGGTGTCACCGGGGAGCTGTTTTTT
.	TRBV7-2	TRBJ1-3	.	CASSRRGGTYSGNTIYF	TGTGCCAGCAGCCGCCGGGGGGGGACATACTCTGGAAACACCATATATTTT
.	TRBV6-5	TRBJ2-3	.	CASTGQRTDTQYF	TGTGCCAGCACCGGACAGCGCACAGATACGCAGTATTTT
TRBD2	TRBV11-1	TRBJ2-1	.	CASRGGLAGNEQFF	TGTGCCAGCAGGGGGGGACTAGCGGGTAATGAGCAGTTCTTC
.	TRBV7-9	TRBJ1-5	.	CASSLEGRGAFQPQHF	TGTGCCAGCAGCTTAGAGGGTCGGGGGGCTTTTCAGCCCCAGCATTTT
.	TRBV6-5	TRBJ1-2	.	CASSPTGFNGYTF	TGTGCCAGCAGTCCAACAGGTTTCAATGGCTACACCTTC
TRBD1	TRBV18	TRBJ2-1	.	CASSPFSGGSDNEQFF	TGTGCCAGCTCACCATTTTCAGGGGGCAGCGACAATGAGCAGTTCTTC
TRBD1	TRBV11-2	TRBJ2-2	.	CASSTPPMDRANTGELFF	TGTGCCAGCAGCACTCCCCCCATGGACAGGGCGAACACCGGGGAGCTGTTTTTT
TRBD2	TRBV7-8	TRBJ2-7	.	CASSSLRGRFYEQYF	TGTGCCAGCAGCAGCCTCCGCGGGAGGTTCTACGAGCAGTACTTC
.	TRBV10-1	TRBJ2-3	.	CASGTGGTDTQYF	TGCGCCAGCGGGACGGGGGGCACAGATACGCAGTATTTT
.	TRBV10-3	TRBJ1-5	.	CAISESAGNQPQHF	TGTGCCATCAGTGAGTCGGCAGGGAATCAGCCCCAGCATTTT
.	TRBV9	TRBJ2-1	.	CASSVVGAPGNEQFF	TGTGCCAGCAGCGTAGTAGGGGCGCCAGGGAATGAGCAGTTCTTC
TRBD1	TRBV5-1	TRBJ2-7	.	CASSPNGPGQGRYEQYF	TGCGCCAGCAGCCCAAATGGGCCGGGACAGGGGAGGTACGAGCAGTACTTC
.	TRBV19	TRBJ2-1	.	CASRGMGQSSYNEQFF	TGTGCCAGCAGAGGGATGGGCCAGAGCTCCTACAATGAGCAGTTCTTC